This is a list of T cell receptor beta chains from one sample in a study of blood T cell repertoires in COVID-19. Assay used: immunoSEQ multiplex PCR; TCRdb lists only in-frame clones, some missing. The sample shows 65,000 to 95,000 clones, around 91% of them seen only once. Sequencing was performed on peripheral blood. The receptors were sampled from a man between 65 and 85 years old with active or convalescent COVID-19. Both conserved end residues are part of each CDR3. Fields, in order: J gene, clone size, D gene, V gene, CDR3 protein, CDR3 DNA. The D gene is left open where the match is weak. Only some rows state a clone size, as once, few, many or a class for expanded clones.

j_gene: TRBJ2-3
abundance: .
d_gene: .
v_gene: TRBV7-2
CDR3aa: CASSARGGAGDTQYF
CDR3nt: TGTGCCAGCAGCGCGCGTGGGGGGGCCGGAGATACGCAGTATTTT

j_gene: TRBJ2-3
abundance: .
d_gene: .
v_gene: TRBV7-3
CDR3aa: CASSLSGRSSTDTQYF
CDR3nt: TGTGCCAGCAGCTTAAGCGGCAGATCTAGCACAGATACGCAGTATTTT

j_gene: TRBJ1-2
abundance: .
d_gene: TRBD1
v_gene: TRBV30
CDR3aa: CAWSPGQGAGYTF
CDR3nt: TGTGCCTGGAGTCCGGGACAGGGGGCTGGCTACACCTTC

j_gene: TRBJ1-2
abundance: .
d_gene: TRBD1
v_gene: TRBV5-1
CDR3aa: CASSLGQGVGGYTF
CDR3nt: TGCGCCAGCAGCTTAGGACAGGGGGTAGGAGGCTACACCTTC

j_gene: TRBJ1-4
abundance: .
d_gene: .
v_gene: TRBV2
CDR3aa: CASSAVGGRGEKLFF
CDR3nt: TGTGCCAGCAGTGCCGTCGGCGGTCGGGGAGAAAAACTGTTTTTT

j_gene: TRBJ1-2
abundance: .
d_gene: .
v_gene: TRBV7-9
CDR3aa: CASSLMGSAGEGYTF
CDR3nt: TGTGCCAGCAGCTTAATGGGCTCGGCAGGGGAAGGCTACACCTTC

j_gene: TRBJ2-1
abundance: .
d_gene: .
v_gene: TRBV7-9
CDR3aa: CASSLGHNEQFF
CDR3nt: TGTGCCAGCAGCCTGGGGCACAATGAGCAGTTCTTC

j_gene: TRBJ1-4
abundance: few
d_gene: .
v_gene: TRBV5-4
CDR3aa: CASSWGTGSGNEKLFF
CDR3nt: TGTGCCAGCAGCTGGGGTACAGGGTCTGGGAATGAAAAACTGTTTTTT

j_gene: TRBJ2-2
abundance: .
d_gene: .
v_gene: TRBV7-2
CDR3aa: CASSSPSDTGELFF
CDR3nt: TGTGCCAGCAGCTCCCCCTCAGACACCGGGGAGCTGTTTTTT

j_gene: TRBJ1-4
abundance: .
d_gene: TRBD1
v_gene: TRBV5-1
CDR3aa: CASSRGTGYLEEALFF
CDR3nt: TGCGCCAGCAGCAGAGGGACAGGGTATTTGGAAGAGGCACTGTTTTTT

j_gene: TRBJ1-2
abundance: .
d_gene: .
v_gene: TRBV24-1
CDR3aa: CATPPGSGYGYTF
CDR3nt: TGTGCCACCCCCCCAGGGTCCGGCTATGGCTACACCTTC

j_gene: TRBJ2-6
abundance: .
d_gene: .
v_gene: TRBV28
CDR3aa: CASSRPQVSGANVLTF
CDR3nt: TGTGCCAGCAGTCGGCCCCAGGTCTCTGGGGCCAACGTCCTGACTTTC

j_gene: TRBJ2-3
abundance: once
d_gene: TRBD1
v_gene: TRBV5-4
CDR3aa: CASSLALGQDTDTQYF
CDR3nt: TGTGCCAGCAGCTTGGCCCTCGGACAGGACACAGATACGCAGTATTTT

j_gene: TRBJ2-1
abundance: .
d_gene: .
v_gene: TRBV9
CDR3aa: CASSVQNNEQFF
CDR3nt: TGTGCCAGCAGCGTACAGAATAATGAGCAGTTCTTC

j_gene: TRBJ2-7
abundance: .
d_gene: TRBD2
v_gene: TRBV24-1
CDR3aa: CATSDAGTSGGEQYF
CDR3nt: TGTGCCACCAGTGATGCCGGGACTAGCGGGGGGGAGCAGTACTTC

j_gene: TRBJ1-2
abundance: .
d_gene: .
v_gene: TRBV5-1
CDR3aa: CASSLAADGSYGYTF
CDR3nt: TGCGCCAGCAGCTTGGCCGCAGACGGGAGCTATGGCTACACCTTC

j_gene: TRBJ2-2
abundance: .
d_gene: TRBD1
v_gene: TRBV5-1
CDR3aa: CASRTTTGTGGGGELFF
CDR3nt: TGCGCCAGCAGGACTACCACCGGGACAGGGGGCGGCGGGGAGCTGTTTTTT

j_gene: TRBJ1-1
abundance: .
d_gene: .
v_gene: TRBV5-1
CDR3aa: CASSSIGGLNTEAFF
CDR3nt: TGCGCCAGCAGCTCTATCGGGGGTTTGAACACTGAAGCTTTCTTT